These 6 T cell receptor beta chains were all obtained from the same sample, sequenced in a study of vaccination and CD4 T cells after COVID-19. Treatment described: approximately 10-day PBMC culture with coronavirus spike peptide pools or control peptides (ViraFEST assay). Sequencing of cultured CD4+ T cell DNA used the Oncomine TCR Beta short-read assay. TCRdb re-analysed the PCR reads in MiXCR, keeping a single row per CDR3 protein. The profile shows under 15,000 distinct CDR3 sequences, 53% of them singletons. What these receptors recognize is not known. Input material: CD4+ T cells from blood, cultured in vitro. These receptors were taken from a human donor who had recovered from COVID-19.

The V call is TRBV27, the J call TRBJ2-1; 8 bases align to TRBD2. CDR3 length equals 16 residues. Germline V gives CDR1 MNHEY, CDR2 SMNVEV (reference sequence). With 0 bases clipped from V and 3 bases from J, the junction kept 4 bases outside the gene matches. CDR3 nucleotide sequence: TGTGCCAGCAGTTTATCGGAGCGGGGGTACTACAATGAGCAGTTCTTC. It specifies CASSLSERGYYNEQFF.

The chain employs TRBV12-3 or TRBV12-4 and TRBJ2-3; perhaps TRBD2 as D (6 bases). The germline V and J ends were trimmed by 6 bases and 0 bases, with 16 bases remaining between them. The CDR3 covers 16 residues. Here the CDR3 reads CASRRDSLTSTDTQYF. Written as DNA, the CDR3 is TGTGCCAGCAGACGGGACTCCCTGACTAGCACAGATACGCAGTATTTT.

This clonotype was seen a few times. V is TRBV20-1 and J is TRBJ1-2; D is uncertain. CDR1 and CDR2 (germline): DFQATT, SNEGSKA (reference sequence). CDR3 length equals 12 residues. V was trimmed by 3 bases and J by 5 bases, leaving 10 bases between them. CDR3 sequence reads: CSARVAEYGYTF. CDR3 DNA: TGCAGTGCTAGGGTGGCCGAGTATGGCTACACCTTC.

The chain employs TRBV7-3 and TRBJ2-3, with TRBD1 matching over 7 bases. CDR3 length: 13 amino acids. J lost 9 bases, V lost 5 bases, and 8 bases had no gene match. The germline gives CDR1 SGHTA, CDR2 FQGTGA. The CDR3 region is CASSPIVGGTQYF. As DNA, the CDR3 is TGTGCCAGCAGCCCGATAGTAGGGGGCACGCAGTATTTT.

This clonotype has only one observation. The chain combines TRBV24-1 with TRBJ2-5; 8 bases match TRBD2. Germline V gene lookup returns CDR1 KGHDR and CDR2 SFDVKD. Germline trimming cut 12 bases from V and 5 bases from J; bases unmatched to any gene: 13. This CDR3 comprises 14 residues. CDR3 bases: TGTGCCCCGAGGGCCAGCGGGAGAGGGGAGACCCAGTACTTC. Translated: CAPRASGRGETQYF.

This chain links TRBV7-2 with TRBJ2-1, with 8 positions matching TRBD1. The germline V gene encodes CDR1 SGHTA and CDR2 FQGNSA. The CDR3 extends over 13 amino acids. The J segment lost 4 bases and the V segment lost 10 bases, leaving 6 bases of the junction unmatched. The CDR3 region is CATRQGQYNEQFF. In DNA, the CDR3 is TGTGCCACGCGACAGGGGCAATACAATGAGCAGTTCTTC. Based on the CDR3 plus reference TRBV7-2 and TRBJ2-1, the full variable domain is GAGVSQSPSNKVTEKGKDVELRCDPISGHTALYWYRQSLGQGLEFLIYFQGNSAPDKSGLPSDRFSAERTGGSVSTLTIQRTQQEDSAVYLCATRQGQYNEQFFGPGTRLTVL.